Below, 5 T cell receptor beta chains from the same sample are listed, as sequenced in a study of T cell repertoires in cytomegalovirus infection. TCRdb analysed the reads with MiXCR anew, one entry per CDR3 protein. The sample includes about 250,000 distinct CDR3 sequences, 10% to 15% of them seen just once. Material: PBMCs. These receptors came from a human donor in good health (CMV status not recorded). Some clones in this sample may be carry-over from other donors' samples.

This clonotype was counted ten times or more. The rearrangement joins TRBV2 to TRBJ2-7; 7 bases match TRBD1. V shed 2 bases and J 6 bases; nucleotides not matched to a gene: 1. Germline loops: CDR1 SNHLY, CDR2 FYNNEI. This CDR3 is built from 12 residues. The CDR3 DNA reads TGTGCCAGCAGTGAAAGGGGGCTCGAGCAGTACTTC. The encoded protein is CASSERGLEQYF.

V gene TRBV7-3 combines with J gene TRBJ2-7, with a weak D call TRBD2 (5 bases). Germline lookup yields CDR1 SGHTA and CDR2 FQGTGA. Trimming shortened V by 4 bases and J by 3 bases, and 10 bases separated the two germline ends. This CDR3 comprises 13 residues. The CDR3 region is CASSYRAGYEQYF. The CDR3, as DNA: TGTGCCAGCAGCTACCGGGCGGGCTACGAGCAGTACTTC. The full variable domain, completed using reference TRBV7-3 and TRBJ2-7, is GAGVSQTPSNKVTEKGKYVELRCDPISGHTALYWYRQSLGQGPEFLIYFQGTGAADDSGLPNDRFFAVRPEGSVSTLKIQRTERGDSAVYLCASSYRAGYEQYFGPGTRLTVT.

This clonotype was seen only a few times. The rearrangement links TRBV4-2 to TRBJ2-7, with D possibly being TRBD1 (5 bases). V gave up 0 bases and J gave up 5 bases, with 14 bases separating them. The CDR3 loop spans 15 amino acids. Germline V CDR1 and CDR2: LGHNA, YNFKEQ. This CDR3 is CASSQEGQGRDEQYF. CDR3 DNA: TGTGCCAGCAGCCAAGAGGGGCAGGGAAGGGACGAGCAGTACTTC.

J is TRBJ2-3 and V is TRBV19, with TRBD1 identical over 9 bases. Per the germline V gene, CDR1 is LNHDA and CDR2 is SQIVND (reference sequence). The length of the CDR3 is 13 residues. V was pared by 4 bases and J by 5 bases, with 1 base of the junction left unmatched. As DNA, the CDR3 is TGTGCCAGTAGTACGGACAGGGGAGATACGCAGTATTTT. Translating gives CASSTDRGDTQYF.

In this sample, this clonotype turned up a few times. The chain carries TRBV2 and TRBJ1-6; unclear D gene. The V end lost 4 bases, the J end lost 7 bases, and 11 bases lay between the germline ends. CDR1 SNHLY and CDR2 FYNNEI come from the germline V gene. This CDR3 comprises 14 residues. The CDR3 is CASSGPGGNSPLHF. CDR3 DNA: TGTGCCAGCAGTGGACCAGGAGGGAATTCACCCCTCCACTTT.